This TCR beta chain appears in the sequencing data of a study of radiation and T cells in renal cell carcinoma. Study-level results: Dominant CDR3 motifs were more common in irradiated tumors than controls. Sampling covered only about 1 g of each tumor. Irradiated tumors had higher TCR clonality than control tumors.

CDR1 is SGHRS, CDR2 YFSETQ, per germline. This CDR3 region has 16 residues. Trimming removed 1 base from V and 5 bases from J, with 18 bases in between. For this clone: Its target is unknown.

Treatment given: treatment-naive control, cytoreductive nephrectomy. Control samples are tumors resected by cytoreductive nephrectomy without prior radiation. The table came from immunoSEQ multiplex PCR; TCRdb's copy has only in-frame clones and leaves some out. The profile shows 20,000 to 30,000 clones, more than 45% of them singletons. V gene TRBV5-1 combines with J gene TRBJ2-5, with D unclear. Sequencing used tumor tissue, obtained from a patient whose treatment was nephrectomy without radiotherapy. This receptor was taken from a man between 40 and 49 years old with renal cell carcinoma. CDR3 DNA sequence: TGCGCCAGCAGCTTGTCCCGTCAGACCGAGGCGGAGACCCAGTACTTC. This codes for CASSLSRQTEAETQYF.